Listed below are T cell receptor beta chains from one sample, sequenced in a study of identical twins' blood T cells. TCRdb re-called the 5' RACE reads through MiXCR, storing one row per CDR3 protein. This table has 400,000 or so distinct CDR3 sequences, roughly 27% appearing once. Sequencing input: PBMCs. These TCRs come from a woman aged 18-49 years in good health. Both conserved end residues are part of each CDR3. D genes are given only for firm matches. Not every row has a clone size; where given, it reads once, few, many or a size class.

V	J	size	D	CDR3	DNA
TRBV7-9	TRBJ1-4	few	.	CASSVTSTNEKLFF	TGTGCCAGCAGCGTCACCTCGACTAATGAAAAACTGTTTTTT
TRBV19	TRBJ1-2	many	.	CASSITGYGYTF	TGTGCCAGTAGTATCACAGGGTATGGCTACACCTTC
TRBV7-6	TRBJ2-4	.	.	CASSLLGNRDIQYF	TGCGCCAGCAGCTTACTTGGCAATAGAGACATTCAGTACTTC
TRBV20-1	TRBJ1-1	.	TRBD1	CSAEGATEAFF	TGCAGTGCCGAGGGGGCCACTGAAGCTTTCTTT
TRBV11-2	TRBJ1-1	.	.	CASSLAGPKNTEAFF	TGTGCCAGCAGCTTAGCCGGGCCGAAAAACACTGAAGCTTTCTTT
TRBV19	TRBJ1-2	few	.	CASTDGSLKNYGYTF	TGTGCCAGTACGGACGGGTCGCTAAAAAACTATGGCTACACCTTC
TRBV6-5	TRBJ2-1	few	.	CASSYGRWNEQFF	TGTGCCAGCAGTTATGGTCGGTGGAATGAGCAGTTCTTC
TRBV6-4	TRBJ2-2	.	.	CVSSAQANTGELFF	TGTGTCAGCAGTGCGCAGGCGAACACCGGGGAGCTGTTTTTT
TRBV3-1	TRBJ1-1	many	.	CASSPRQVNTEAFF	TGTGCCAGCAGCCCCAGGCAAGTGAACACTGAAGCTTTCTTT
TRBV29-1	TRBJ1-1	.	.	CSAGPGTQVNTEAFF	TGCAGCGCCGGGCCAGGGACTCAGGTGAACACTGAAGCTTTCTTT
TRBV6-6	TRBJ1-1	.	.	CASSTLGVRNTEAFF	TGTGCCAGCAGTACACTCGGGGTTCGGAACACTGAAGCTTTCTTT
TRBV19	TRBJ1-1	.	.	CASSTGWGTEAFF	TGTGCCAGTAGTACCGGTTGGGGCACTGAAGCTTTCTTT
TRBV6-1	TRBJ1-6	.	TRBD1	CASSELGDSYSPLHF	TGTGCCAGCAGTGAACTCGGGGACAGCTATTCACCCCTCCACTTT
TRBV28	TRBJ2-7	.	TRBD1	CACGTGPYEQYF	TGTGCCTGCGGGACAGGGCCCTACGAGCAGTACTTC
TRBV14	TRBJ1-2	.	TRBD1	CASSQDFPEPDRGLPYGYTF	TGTGCCAGCAGCCAAGACTTCCCCGAACCCGACAGGGGACTGCCTTATGGCTACACCTTC
TRBV20-1	TRBJ2-2	few	.	CSARAENTGELFF	TGCAGTGCTAGAGCAGAGAACACCGGGGAGCTGTTTTTT
TRBV29-1	TRBJ2-2	few	.	CSAEGGATGELFF	TGCAGCGCTGAGGGCGGGGCCACCGGGGAGCTGTTTTTT
TRBV3-1	TRBJ1-2	many	.	CASSLPSGGYTF	TGTGCCAGCAGCCTCCCCTCTGGGGGCTACACCTTC
TRBV29-1	TRBJ1-5	few	.	CSVGGGAGQPQHF	TGCAGCGTTGGAGGGGGAGCGGGTCAGCCCCAGCATTTT
TRBV11-2	TRBJ2-1	.	TRBD2	CASSPGTGGVNEQFF	TGTGCCAGCAGCCCGGGAACGGGAGGGGTTAATGAGCAGTTCTTC
TRBV25-1	TRBJ2-7	.	TRBD1	CASSEYTPDRPDAPYEQYF	TGTGCCAGCAGTGAATATACCCCGGACAGGCCCGACGCCCCCTACGAGCAGTACTTC
TRBV11-2	TRBJ2-2	few	.	CASSLGVPGELFF	TGTGCCAGCAGTCTCGGGGTTCCCGGGGAGCTGTTTTTT
TRBV7-6	TRBJ1-3	.	.	CASSLEAPSSGNTIYF	TGTGCCAGCAGCTTAGAGGCCCCCTCCTCTGGAAACACCATATATTTT
TRBV5-1	TRBJ2-3	few	TRBD2	CASSLEAGGRDTQYF	TGCGCCAGCAGCTTGGAAGCGGGAGGAAGAGATACGCAGTATTTT
TRBV9	TRBJ1-3	.	.	CASSGYLSGNTIYF	TGTGCCAGCAGCGGGTACCTGTCGGGAAACACCATATATTTT
TRBV4-1	TRBJ1-2	.	.	CASSQDFYGYTF	TGCGCCAGCAGCCAGGATTTCTATGGCTACACCTTC
TRBV27	TRBJ1-1	.	TRBD1	CASSPRTGINTEAFF	TGTGCCAGCAGTCCCCGGACAGGGATTAACACTGAAGCTTTCTTT
TRBV10-3	TRBJ2-2	.	.	CAISDSEAAGELFF	TGTGCCATCAGTGATTCGGAGGCGGCCGGGGAGCTGTTTTTT